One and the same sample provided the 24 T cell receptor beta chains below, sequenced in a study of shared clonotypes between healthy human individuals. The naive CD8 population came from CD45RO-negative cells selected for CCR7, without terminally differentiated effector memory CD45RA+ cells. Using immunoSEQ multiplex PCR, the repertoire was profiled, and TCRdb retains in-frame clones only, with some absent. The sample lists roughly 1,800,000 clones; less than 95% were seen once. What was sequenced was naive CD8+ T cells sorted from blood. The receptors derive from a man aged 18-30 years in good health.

The CDR3 spells CASSKEKPGQGRFHNSPLHF. In nucleotides, the CDR3 is TGTGCCAGCAGCAAAGAGAAGCCGGGACAGGGCCGTTTCCATAATTCACCCCTCCACTTT. The chain carries TRBV21-1 and TRBJ1-6; the table gives TRBD1 as D, unverified against the DNA. TRBV21-1 is designated a pseudogene. This CDR3 comprises 20 residues.

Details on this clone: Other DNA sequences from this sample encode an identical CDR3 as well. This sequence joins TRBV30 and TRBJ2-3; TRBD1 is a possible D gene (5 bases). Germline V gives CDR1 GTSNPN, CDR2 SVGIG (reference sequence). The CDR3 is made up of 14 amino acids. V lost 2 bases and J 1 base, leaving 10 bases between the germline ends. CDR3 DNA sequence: TGTGCCTGGAGTTCAGGGTCGGGCACAGATACGCAGTATTTT. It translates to CAWSSGSGTDTQYF.

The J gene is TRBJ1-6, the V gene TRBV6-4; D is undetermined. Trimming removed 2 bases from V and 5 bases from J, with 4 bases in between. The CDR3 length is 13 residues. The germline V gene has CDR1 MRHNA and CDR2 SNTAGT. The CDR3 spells CASSDRDNSPLHF. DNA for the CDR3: TGTGCCAGCAGTGACAGGGATAATTCACCCCTCCACTTT.

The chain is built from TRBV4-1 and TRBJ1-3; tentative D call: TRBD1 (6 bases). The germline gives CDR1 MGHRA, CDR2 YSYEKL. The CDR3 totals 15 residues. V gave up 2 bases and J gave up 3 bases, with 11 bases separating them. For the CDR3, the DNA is TGCGCCAGCAGCCAAACCACAGGGTTTGGAAACACCATATATTTT. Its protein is CASSQTTGFGNTIYF.

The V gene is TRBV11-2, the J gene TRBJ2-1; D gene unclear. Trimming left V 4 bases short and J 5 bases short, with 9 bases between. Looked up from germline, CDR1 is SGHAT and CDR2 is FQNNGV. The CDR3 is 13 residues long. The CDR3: CASSSTNNNEQFF. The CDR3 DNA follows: TGTGCCAGCAGCTCTACAAATAACAATGAGCAGTTCTTC.

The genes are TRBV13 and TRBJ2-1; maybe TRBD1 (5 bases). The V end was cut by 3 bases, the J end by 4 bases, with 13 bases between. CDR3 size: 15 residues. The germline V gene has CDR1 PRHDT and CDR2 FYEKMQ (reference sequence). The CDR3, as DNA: TGTGCCAGCAGCTTTAGGCAGGGTGGTTACAATGAGCAGTTCTTC. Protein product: CASSFRQGGYNEQFF.

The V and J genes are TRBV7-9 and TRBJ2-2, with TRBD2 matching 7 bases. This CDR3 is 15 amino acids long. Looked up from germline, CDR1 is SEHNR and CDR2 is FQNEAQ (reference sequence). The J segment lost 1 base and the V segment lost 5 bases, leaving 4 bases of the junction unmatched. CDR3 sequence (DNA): TGTGCCAGCAGCCACCTAGCGGAGAACACCGGGGAGCTGTTTTTT. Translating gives CASSHLAENTGELFF.

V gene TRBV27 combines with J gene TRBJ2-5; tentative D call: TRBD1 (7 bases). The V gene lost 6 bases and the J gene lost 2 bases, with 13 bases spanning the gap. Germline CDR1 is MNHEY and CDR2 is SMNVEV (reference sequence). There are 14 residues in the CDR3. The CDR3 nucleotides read TGTGCCAGCAGCCCGACAGGGAGGCAAGAGACCCAGTACTTC. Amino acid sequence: CASSPTGRQETQYF.

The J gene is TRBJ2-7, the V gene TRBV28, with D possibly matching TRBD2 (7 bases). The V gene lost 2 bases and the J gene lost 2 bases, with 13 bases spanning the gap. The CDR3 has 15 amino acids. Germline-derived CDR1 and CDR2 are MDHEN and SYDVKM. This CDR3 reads CASSLGSGTTYEQYF. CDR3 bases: TGTGCCAGCAGTTTAGGGAGCGGGACAACCTACGAGCAGTACTTC. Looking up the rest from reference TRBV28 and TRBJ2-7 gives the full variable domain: DVKVTQSSRYLVKRTGEKVFLECVQDMDHENMFWYRQDPGLGLRLIYFSYDVKMKEKGDIPEGYSVSREKKERFSLILESASTNQTSMYLCASSLGSGTTYEQYFGPGTRLTVT.

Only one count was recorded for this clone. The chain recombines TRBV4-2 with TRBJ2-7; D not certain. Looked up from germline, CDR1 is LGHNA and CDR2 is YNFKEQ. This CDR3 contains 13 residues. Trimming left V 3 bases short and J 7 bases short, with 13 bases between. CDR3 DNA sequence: TGTGCCAGCAGCCAGAGCTTGGGGTTAGAGCAGTACTTC. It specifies CASSQSLGLEQYF.

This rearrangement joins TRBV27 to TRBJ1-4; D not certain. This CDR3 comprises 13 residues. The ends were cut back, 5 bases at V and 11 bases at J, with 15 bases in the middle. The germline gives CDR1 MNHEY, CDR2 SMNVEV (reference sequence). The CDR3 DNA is TGTGCCAGCAGTCCACCATCACTAGGGAAACTGTTTTTT. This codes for CASSPPSLGKLFF.

For the CDR3, the DNA is TGTGCCAGCAGTTTCTTCGACAGGGCCGAGCAGTACTTC. This encodes CASSFFDRAEQYF. The chain recombines TRBV6-5 with TRBJ2-7; 7 bases line up with TRBD1. The CDR3 spans 13 residues. Trimming at V came to 4 bases and at J to 6 bases, leaving 6 bases not matched to a gene. Germline values: CDR1 MNHEY, CDR2 SVGAGI.

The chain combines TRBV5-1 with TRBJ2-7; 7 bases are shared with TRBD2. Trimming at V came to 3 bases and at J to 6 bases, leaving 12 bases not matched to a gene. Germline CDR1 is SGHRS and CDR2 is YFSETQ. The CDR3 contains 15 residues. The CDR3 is CASSYRGGEMSEQYF. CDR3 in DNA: TGCGCCAGCAGCTACCGGGGAGGGGAGATGAGCGAGCAGTACTTC.

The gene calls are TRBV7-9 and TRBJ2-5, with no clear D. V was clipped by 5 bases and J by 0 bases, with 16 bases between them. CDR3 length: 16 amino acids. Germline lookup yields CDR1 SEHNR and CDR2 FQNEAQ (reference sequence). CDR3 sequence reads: CASSLQDAYYQETQYF. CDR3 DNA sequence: TGTGCCAGCAGCCTTCAGGACGCGTACTACCAAGAGACCCAGTACTTC. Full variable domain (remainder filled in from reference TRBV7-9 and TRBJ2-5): DTGVSQNPRHKITKRGQNVTFRCDPISEHNRLYWYRQTLGQGPEFLTYFQNEAQLEKSRLLSDRFSAERPKGSFSTLEIQRTEQGDSAMYLCASSLQDAYYQETQYFGPGTRLLVL.

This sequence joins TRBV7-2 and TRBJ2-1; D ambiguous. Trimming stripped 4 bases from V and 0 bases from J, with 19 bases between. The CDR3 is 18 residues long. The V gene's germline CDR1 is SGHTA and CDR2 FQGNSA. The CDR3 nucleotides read TGTGCCAGCAGCTACGACACCACCGGGTGGAGCTCCTACAATGAGCAGTTCTTC. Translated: CASSYDTTGWSSYNEQFF.

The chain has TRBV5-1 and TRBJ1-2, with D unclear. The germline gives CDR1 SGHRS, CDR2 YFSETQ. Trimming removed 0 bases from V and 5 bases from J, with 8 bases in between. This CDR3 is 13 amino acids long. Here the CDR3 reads CASSLGLGYGYTF. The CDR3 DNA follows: TGCGCCAGCAGCTTGGGTCTTGGGTATGGCTACACCTTC.

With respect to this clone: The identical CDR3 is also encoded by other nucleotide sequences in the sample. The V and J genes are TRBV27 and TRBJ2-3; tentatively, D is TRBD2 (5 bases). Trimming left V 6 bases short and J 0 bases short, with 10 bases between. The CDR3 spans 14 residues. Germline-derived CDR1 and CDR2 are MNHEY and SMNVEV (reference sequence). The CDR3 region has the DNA TGTGCCAGCAGCCTCAGCGGCAGCACAGATACGCAGTATTTT. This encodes CASSLSGSTDTQYF.

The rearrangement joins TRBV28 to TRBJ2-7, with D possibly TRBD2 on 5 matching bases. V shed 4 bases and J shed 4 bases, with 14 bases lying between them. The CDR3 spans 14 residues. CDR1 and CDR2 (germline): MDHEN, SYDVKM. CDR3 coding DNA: TGTGCCAGCAGTTCTATCGGGATTCTATACGAGCAGTACTTC. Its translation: CASSSIGILYEQYF.

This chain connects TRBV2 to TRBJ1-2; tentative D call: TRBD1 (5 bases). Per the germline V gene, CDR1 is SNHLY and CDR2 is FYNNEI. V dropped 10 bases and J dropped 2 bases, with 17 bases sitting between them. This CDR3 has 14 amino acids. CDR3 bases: TGTGCCATCGTGGAGGGGACTTTAAACTATGGCTACACCTTC. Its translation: CAIVEGTLNYGYTF.

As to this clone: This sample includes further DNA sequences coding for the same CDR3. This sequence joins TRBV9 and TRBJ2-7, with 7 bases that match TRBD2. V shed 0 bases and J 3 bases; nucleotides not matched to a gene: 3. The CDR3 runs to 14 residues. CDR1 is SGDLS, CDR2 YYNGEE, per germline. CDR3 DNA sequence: TGTGCCAGCAGCGTAGCGAGCGGGGTCTACGAGCAGTACTTC. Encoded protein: CASSVASGVYEQYF.

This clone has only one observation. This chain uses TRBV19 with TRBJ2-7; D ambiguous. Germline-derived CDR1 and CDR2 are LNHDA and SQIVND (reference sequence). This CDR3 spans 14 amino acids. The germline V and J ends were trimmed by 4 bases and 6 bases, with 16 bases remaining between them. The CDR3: CASSTEHGFGEQYF. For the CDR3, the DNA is TGTGCCAGTAGTACCGAGCACGGGTTCGGCGAGCAGTACTTC.

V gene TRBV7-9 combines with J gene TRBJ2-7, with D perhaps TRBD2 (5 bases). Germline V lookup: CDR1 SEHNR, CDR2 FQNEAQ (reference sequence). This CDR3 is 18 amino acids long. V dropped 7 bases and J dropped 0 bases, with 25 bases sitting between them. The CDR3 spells CASIPTDTLTKSSYEQYF. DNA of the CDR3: TGTGCCAGCATCCCGACGGATACATTGACTAAGAGCTCCTACGAGCAGTACTTC.

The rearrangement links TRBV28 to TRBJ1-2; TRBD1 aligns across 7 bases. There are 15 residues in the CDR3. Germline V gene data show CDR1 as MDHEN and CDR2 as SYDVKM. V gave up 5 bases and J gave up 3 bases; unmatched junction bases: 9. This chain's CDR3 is CASSVTGDSYYGYTF. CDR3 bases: TGTGCCAGCAGTGTAACCGGGGACAGTTACTATGGCTACACCTTC.

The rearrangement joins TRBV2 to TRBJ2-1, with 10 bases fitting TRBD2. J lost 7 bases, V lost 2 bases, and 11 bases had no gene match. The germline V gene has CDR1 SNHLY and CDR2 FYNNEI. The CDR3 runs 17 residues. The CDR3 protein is CASSESWSSGSKNEQFF. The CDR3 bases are TGTGCCAGCAGTGAATCTTGGTCTAGCGGGAGTAAAAATGAGCAGTTCTTC.